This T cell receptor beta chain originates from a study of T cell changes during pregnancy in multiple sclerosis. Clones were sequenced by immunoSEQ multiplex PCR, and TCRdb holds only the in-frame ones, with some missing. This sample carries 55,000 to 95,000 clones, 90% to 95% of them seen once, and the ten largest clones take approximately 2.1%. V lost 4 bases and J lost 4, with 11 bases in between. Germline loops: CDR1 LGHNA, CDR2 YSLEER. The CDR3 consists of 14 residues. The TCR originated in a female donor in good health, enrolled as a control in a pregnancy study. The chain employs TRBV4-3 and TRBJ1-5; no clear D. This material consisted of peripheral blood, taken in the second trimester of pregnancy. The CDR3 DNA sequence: TGCGCCAGCAGCCCCGGGAGAGGGAATCAGCCCCAGCATTTT. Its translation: CASSPGRGNQPQHF.